Only a few counts were recorded for the clone carrying this T cell receptor beta chain. The record originates from a study of blood T cells in healthy people across ages. Trimming left V 5 bases short and J 7 bases short, with 14 bases between. Germline CDR1 MDHEN, CDR2 SYDVKM. This CDR3 has 13 residues. Then a second PCR, running about 6 to 12 cycles, was carried out with a sample-barcoded 5' primer and a J-beta primer mix. A template-switch adaptor with 12 random nucleotides tagged each cDNA molecule. TCRdb re-analysed the 5' RACE reads in MiXCR, keeping a single row per CDR3 protein. The sample shows some 930,000 distinct CDR3 sequences, under 35% of them seen only once. This sample was also put to use in a study of T cells of mothers and their children. This second study says: With the M1S primer of the second PCR, sample barcodes and 2-4 random nucleotides were added. Detection of persistent microchimeric T cell clones did not occur.

This sequence was found in a woman between 35 and 50 years old in good health. This rearrangement joins TRBV28 to TRBJ1-2, with unresolved D. The specimen sequenced was blood. The CDR3 DNA is TGTGCCAGCAGTCCCCTCCGGGCGGTTGGCTACACCTTC. It yields the protein CASSPLRAVGYTF.